This T cell receptor (beta chain) was retrieved from a study of cytomegalovirus exposure and HLA in healthy donors. At the level of the study: Some 77 million unique TCRs from HLA-typed donors were held in an early release of data. Findings and caveats of the study: In a later analysis, TCR beta V- and J-gene trimming was associated with a missense DCLRE1C variant.

PCR involved 60 Vbeta and 13 Jbeta primers. Generated by immunoSEQ multiplex PCR, the TCRdb table keeps only in-frame clones and is missing some. The sample has roughly 120,000 clones; just under 70% are singletons. In the case of this clone: Its antigen is unidentified.

V was pared by 4 bases and J by 7 bases, with 7 bases of the junction left unmatched. The CDR3 covers 14 residues. The germline gives CDR1 SNHLY, CDR2 FYNNEI. The sample comprised PBMCs. The rearrangement uses TRBV2 and TRBJ2-3; TRBD2 matches at 8 bases. The TCR originated in a man aged 25-40 years in good health and CMV-seropositive. CDR3 nucleotides: TGTGCCAGCAGTGGTCTGGGTAGCGGGAATACGCAGTATTTT. This sequence encodes CASSGLGSGNTQYF.